This is a list of T cell receptor beta chains from one sample in a study of graft-versus-host responses after intestinal transplantation. The method was immunoSEQ multiplex PCR; TCRdb's version includes in-frame clones alone and lacks a portion of them. The sample contains fewer than 10,000 clones, approximately 90% of which appear only once. This material consisted of PBMCs, taken 240 to 250 days after intestinal transplant. These receptors were taken from a human patient who received an intestinal transplant, so some T cells may come from the graft donor. Each CDR3 is given with its conserved first and last residue. Each record gives: V gene, J gene, D gene, CDR3 protein, CDR3 DNA. A D gene is named only where the DNA matches it firmly.

V: TRBV9; J: TRBJ2-2; D: -; CDR3: CASSVFLNTGELFF; DNA: TGTGCCAGCAGCGTATTCCTAAACACCGGGGAGCTGTTTTTT
V: TRBV5-6; J: TRBJ2-5; D: TRBD1; CDR3: CASSLQGGRETQYF; DNA: TGTGCCAGCAGCTTACAGGGGGGTCGGGAGACCCAGTACTTC
V: TRBV6-4; J: TRBJ2-1; D: TRBD1; CDR3: CASSERGTGTINEQFF; DNA: TGTGCCAGCAGTGAAAGAGGGACAGGGACTATCAATGAGCAGTTCTTC
V: TRBV14; J: TRBJ2-3; D: TRBD1; CDR3: CASRPDRDRGSDTQYF; DNA: TGTGCCAGCAGGCCAGACCGGGACAGGGGATCAGATACGCAGTATTTT
V: TRBV28; J: TRBJ1-5; D: -; CDR3: CASSLTRVSNQPQHF; DNA: TGTGCCAGCAGTTTGACCAGGGTTAGCAATCAGCCCCAGCATTTT
V: TRBV5-5; J: TRBJ1-2; D: -; CDR3: CASSLLDSQPGYTF; DNA: TGTGCCAGCAGCCTGCTGGACAGCCAACCTGGCTACACCTTC
V: TRBV19; J: TRBJ1-5; D: -; CDR3: CASSINGGNQPQHF; DNA: TGTGCCAGTAGTATAAACGGGGGCAATCAGCCCCAGCATTTT
V: TRBV9; J: TRBJ2-6; D: -; CDR3: CASSVDGPISGANVLTF; DNA: TGTGCCAGCAGCGTAGACGGGCCAATCTCTGGGGCCAACGTCCTGACTTTC
V: TRBV30; J: TRBJ2-5; D: TRBD1; CDR3: CAWSPGGETQYF; DNA: TGTGCCTGGAGTCCAGGGGGCGAGACCCAGTACTTC
V: TRBV5-2; J: TRBJ1-2; D: -; CDR3: CASSFPGGARGYTF; DNA: TGTGCCAGCAGCTTCCCGGGCGGGGCGCGGGGCTACACCTTC